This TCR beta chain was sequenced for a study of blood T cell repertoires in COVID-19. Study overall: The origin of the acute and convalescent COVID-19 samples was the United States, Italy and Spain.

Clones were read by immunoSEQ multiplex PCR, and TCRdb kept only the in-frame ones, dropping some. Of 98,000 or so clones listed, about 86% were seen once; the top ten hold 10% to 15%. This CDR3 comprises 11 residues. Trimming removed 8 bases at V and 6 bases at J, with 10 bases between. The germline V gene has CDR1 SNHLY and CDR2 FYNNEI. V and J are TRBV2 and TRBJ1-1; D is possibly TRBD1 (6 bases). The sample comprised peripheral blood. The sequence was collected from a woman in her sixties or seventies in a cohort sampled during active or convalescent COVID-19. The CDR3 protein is CASQGGAEAFF. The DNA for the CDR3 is TGTGCCAGCCAAGGGGGGGCTGAAGCTTTCTTT.